This entry lists 10 T cell receptor beta chains sequenced from one sample in a study of T-cell memory formation after mild COVID-19. TCRdb itself ran the 5' RACE reads through MiXCR, one entry per CDR3 protein. The table lists about 390,000 distinct CDR3 sequences, roughly 21% of them singletons. Sequenced: PBMCs or a T cell subset sorted from them (not recorded which). All receptors derive from an adult woman who had mild COVID-19 (a few samples of this study predate the infection). Cell type and time point are not known.

This clonotype has a handful of counts. This chain joins TRBV7-2 and TRBJ2-3, with a weak D call TRBD1 (6 bases). Deletions cut 3 bases from V and 0 bases from J, with 13 bases between. CDR1 and CDR2 (germline): SGHTA, FQGNSA. The length of the CDR3 is 16 residues. The CDR3, as DNA: TGTGCCAGCAGCTTCAGGGGTTGGAGTAGCACAGATACGCAGTATTTT. As protein: CASSFRGWSSTDTQYF.

The chain has TRBV7-9 and TRBJ1-2; TRBD1 agrees at 8 bases. The V gene end was trimmed by 4 bases and the J gene end by 8 bases; junction bases not matched to a gene: 15. Germline CDR1 reads SEHNR; CDR2 reads FQNEAQ (reference sequence). The CDR3 runs 16 residues. CDR3 in amino acids: CASSSAIQGGFGGYTF. The CDR3 DNA follows: TGTGCCAGCAGCTCCGCAATACAGGGGGGCTTCGGAGGCTACACCTTC.

This clonotype has more than one count but fewer than ten. This rearrangement joins TRBV4-1 to TRBJ1-2, with D possibly being TRBD1 (6 bases). In germline, CDR1 is MGHRA, CDR2 YSYEKL. This CDR3 is 15 amino acids long. Trimming pared 4 bases from V and 3 bases from J, leaving 15 bases between. The CDR3 loop reads CASSRDPGADYGYTF. The CDR3 nucleotides read TGCGCCAGCAGCCGAGACCCGGGGGCTGACTATGGCTACACCTTC.

CDR3 sequence (DNA): TGTGCCAGCAGCCAAGAGGCGGGAGCTGAAGCTTTCTTT. Its protein product is CASSQEAGAEAFF. This chain joins TRBV3-1 and TRBJ1-1; no definite D call. The germline V gene encodes CDR1 LGHDT and CDR2 YNNKEL (reference sequence). Trimming pared 0 bases from V and 6 bases from J, leaving 8 bases between. This CDR3 is 13 amino acids long.

This clonotype was observed at least ten times. The V and J genes are TRBV7-8 and TRBJ2-7; 7 bases map to TRBD1. This CDR3 has 17 residues. The V and J ends lost 1 base and 1 base, in that order; junction bases with no gene match: 10. Germline values: CDR1 SGHVS, CDR2 FQNEAQ. CDR3 nucleotides: TGTGCCAGCAGCTTAGGGGACAGAACAATCCTTTCCTACGAGCAGTACTTC. Protein product: CASSLGDRTILSYEQYF.

The chain recombines TRBV12-3 or TRBV12-4 with TRBJ1-2, with D uncertain. The CDR3 loop spans 15 amino acids. Between the trimmed V and J ends, which lost 3 bases and 4 bases, there was a span of 15 bases. The CDR3 is CASSFNVATAYGYTF. The CDR3 region has the DNA TGTGCCAGCAGTTTTAACGTCGCCACCGCCTATGGCTACACCTTC.

This chain uses TRBV6-5 with TRBJ2-7; unclear D gene. Germline CDR1 and CDR2: MNHEY and SVGAGI. The CDR3 has 17 amino acids. Between the trimmed V and J ends, which lost 0 bases and 3 bases, there was a span of 18 bases. The CDR3 sequence: CASSYSGLGGKYYEQYF. CDR3 coding DNA: TGTGCCAGCAGTTACTCAGGGCTGGGTGGGAAATACTACGAGCAGTACTTC.

This clonotype has a handful of counts. V and J are TRBV7-8 and TRBJ2-7, with D uncertain. This CDR3 is 15 amino acids long. V dropped 1 base and J dropped 0 bases, with 10 bases sitting between them. Germline V gene sequence: CDR1 SGHVS, CDR2 FQNEAQ. The CDR3 DNA follows: TGTGCCAGCAGCTTAGTGGGGTTGGGCTCCTACGAGCAGTACTTC. It is translated as CASSLVGLGSYEQYF. Looking up the rest from reference TRBV7-8 and TRBJ2-7 gives the full variable domain: GAGVSQSPRYKVAKRGQDVALRCDPISGHVSLFWYQQALGQGPEFLTYFQNEAQLDKSGLPSDRFFAERPEGSVSTLKIQRTQQEDSAVYLCASSLVGLGSYEQYFGPGTRLTVT.

This chain uses TRBV11-3 with TRBJ2-1, with 9 bases identical to TRBD1. Germline V gene lookup returns CDR1 SGHNT and CDR2 YENEEA. With V trimmed by 5 bases and J by 5 bases, 13 bases remained unmatched. The CDR3 consists of 17 residues. The CDR3 spells CASSHRAGTGKNNEQFF. DNA for the CDR3: TGTGCCAGCAGCCACCGAGCCGGGACAGGGAAGAACAATGAGCAGTTCTTC. Filled out from reference TRBV11-3 and TRBJ2-1, the complete variable domain reads EAGVVQSPRYKIIEKKQPVAFWCNPISGHNTLYWYLQNLGQGPELLIRYENEEAVDDSQLPKDRFSAERLKGVDSTLKIQPAELGDSAVYLCASSHRAGTGKNNEQFFGPGTRLTVL.

In its sample, this clonotype was seen a few times. The V and J genes are TRBV6-6 and TRBJ1-4; no clear D gene. The germline V gene has CDR1 MNHNY and CDR2 SVGAGI (reference sequence). The CDR3 is 12 residues long. Trimming cost V 4 bases and J 8 bases, with 8 bases left between them. CDR3 region: CASSLDREKLFF. CDR3 coding DNA: TGTGCCAGCAGTTTGGATCGGGAAAAACTGTTTTTT.